What follows is one T cell receptor (beta chain) and its context. This clonotype was found many times. Its antigen has not been determined. No much larger clone exists at a distance of one base, and base qualities are not known. CDR1 and CDR2 are read off the germline V gene as SGHAT and FQNNGV. V is reduced by 5 bases and J by 1 base, leaving a spacing of 14 bases between them. From the cysteine through the phenylalanine, the CDR3 covers 15 amino acids. CDR3 DNA only is kept here, 45 bases in frame from base 1. This sample is drawn from a study of molecular identifiers for immune sequencing clone quantification (dated by TCRdb to 2017 to 2018). A note on the overall study: For a replicate experiment, RNA from around 20,000 or 99,000 naive CD8 T cells was divided into five aliquots, and four of the five aliquots were sequenced. The study was a methods study using CD8 T cells to benchmark molecular-identifier clustering-based TCR repertoire sequencing (MIDCIRS) and TCR RNA copy counting. Study-wide findings and limitations: Modeling estimated 2.5 to 3.5 recovered TCR RNA copies per cell, compared with approximately 9.5 by digital PCR, which implies approximately 30% capture efficiency. Spiked-in Jurkat TCR RNA equal to a single cell's worth was reported to be detectable even within one million naive CD8 T cells. Identical TCR molecules sharing a barcode could cause highly expanded clone sizes to be underestimated. In CMV-specific effector cells, clones with more than 20 RNA copies accounted for over 99% of molecules, whereas in naive cells such clones accounted for under 1%. Naive libraries contained spiked-in Jurkat TCR RNA (approximately ten copies' worth), which is not part of the donor repertoire. Without barcode sub-clustering, chimeric consensus sequences inflated TCR diversity; chimeras reached as high as 47%.

Preparation of the library involved PCR. The sequencer listed for this sample is Illumina HiSeq 4000. Preparation of bulk TCR libraries followed a previously described approach, with the TCR primers listed in Table S5. The Qiagen AllPrep DNA/RNA kit was used to purify total RNA. Before any analysis, reads coming from multiple sequencing runs of the same library were combined into one pool. In the source study's methods: Reads were retained only if their TCR constant sequence matched exactly, and those retained reads were trimmed to 150 nt and grouped according to their 12-nt molecular barcodes. Reads in each barcode group were sub-clustered using a 15% Levenshtein threshold, and a quality-weighted consensus sequence was built for each RNA molecule. Non-functional sequences were filtered out, along with any lower-count sequence sitting one edit away from another sequence. Barcode sub-clusters with fewer than 20% of the maximum read count were removed, based on fitting two negative binomial distributions. The public reads were reanalyzed by TCRdb: fastp trimming at Q25, MiXCR alignment, in-frame beta chains only. Each entry is one CDR3 protein sequence, shown with its most common DNA and genes. The V and J calls reflect TCRdb's pipeline rather than the authors' work. For this sample the table gives about 640,000 distinct CDR3 sequences, of which just under 20% were detected only once. The ten largest account for roughly 0.83% of the sample.

Libraries of naive CD8 T cells were built from around 20,000 to 990,000 sorted cells, with 10%, 30% or 50% of the purified RNA used. Naive CD8 T cells were FACS-sorted as CD8+CD4-CCR7+CD45RA+ on a BD FACSAria II into RLT Plus buffer. To test detection sensitivity, Jurkat RNA equal to under 13 TCR copies was added to samples of roughly 19,000-1,100,000 naive CD8 T cells. Enrichment of CD8 T cells was done with RosetteSep CD8+ T Cell Enrichment Cocktail plus Ficoll-Paque, and ACK red cell lysis came afterward. The source of this sequence is a human donor in good health. Some libraries in this study had Jurkat cell RNA spiked in. Recombination joined TRBV11-2 with TRBJ2-5; the D gene remains uncertain. The sequenced sample was naive CD8+ T cells from blood, with Jurkat cell RNA spiked in. What this sample's cell subset or site label stands for: FACS-sorted CD8+CD4-CCR7+CD45RA+ naive T cells. The nucleotide sequence is TGTGCCAGCAGCCCCGTCCCAGAATCCCAAGAGACCCAGTACTTC. This codes for CASSPVPESQETQYF.